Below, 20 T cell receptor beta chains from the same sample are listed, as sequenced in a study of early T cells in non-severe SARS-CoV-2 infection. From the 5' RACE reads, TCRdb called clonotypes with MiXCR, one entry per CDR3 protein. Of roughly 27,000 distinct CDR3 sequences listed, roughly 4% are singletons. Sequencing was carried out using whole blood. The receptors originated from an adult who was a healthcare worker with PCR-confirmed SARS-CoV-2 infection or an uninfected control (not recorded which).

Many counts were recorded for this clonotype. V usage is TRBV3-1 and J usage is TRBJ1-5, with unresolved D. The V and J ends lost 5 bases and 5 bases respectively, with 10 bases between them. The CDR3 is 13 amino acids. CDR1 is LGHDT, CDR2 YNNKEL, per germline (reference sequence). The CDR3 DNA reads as TGTGCCAGCAGCAACGGCCCCGATCAGCCCCAGCATTTT. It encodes CASSNGPDQPQHF. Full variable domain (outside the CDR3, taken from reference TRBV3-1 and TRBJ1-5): DTAVSQTPKYLVTQMGNDKSIKCEQNLGHDTMYWYKQDSKKFLKIMFSYNNKELIINETVPNRFSPKSPDKAHLNLHINSLELGDSAVYFCASSNGPDQPQHFGDGTRLSIL.

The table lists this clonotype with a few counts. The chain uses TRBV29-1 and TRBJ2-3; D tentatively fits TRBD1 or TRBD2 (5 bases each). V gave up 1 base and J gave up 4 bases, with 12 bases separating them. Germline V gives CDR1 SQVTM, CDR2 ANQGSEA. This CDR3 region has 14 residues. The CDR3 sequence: CSVEGGRNADTQYF. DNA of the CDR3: TGCAGCGTTGAAGGGGGACGGAATGCAGATACGCAGTATTTT.

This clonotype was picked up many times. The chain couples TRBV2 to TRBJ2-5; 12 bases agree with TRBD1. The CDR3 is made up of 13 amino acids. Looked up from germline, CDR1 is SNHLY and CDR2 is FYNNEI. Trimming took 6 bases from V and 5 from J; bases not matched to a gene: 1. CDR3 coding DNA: TGTGCCAGCAGCGGGACAGGGGGCGAGACCCAGTACTTC. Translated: CASSGTGGETQYF.

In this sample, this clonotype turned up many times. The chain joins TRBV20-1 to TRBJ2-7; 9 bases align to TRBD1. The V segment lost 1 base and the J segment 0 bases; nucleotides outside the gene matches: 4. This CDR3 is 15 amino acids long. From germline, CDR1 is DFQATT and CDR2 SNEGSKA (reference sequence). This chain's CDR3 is CSARGSQGASYEQYF. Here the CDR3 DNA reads TGCAGTGCTAGAGGGTCACAGGGGGCCTCCTACGAGCAGTACTTC.

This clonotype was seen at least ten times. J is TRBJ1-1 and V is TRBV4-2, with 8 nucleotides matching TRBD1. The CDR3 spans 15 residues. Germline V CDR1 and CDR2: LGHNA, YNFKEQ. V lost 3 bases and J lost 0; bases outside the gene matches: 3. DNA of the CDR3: TGTGCCAGCAGCCAGACAGGGGACATGAACACTGAAGCTTTCTTT. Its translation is CASSQTGDMNTEAFF.

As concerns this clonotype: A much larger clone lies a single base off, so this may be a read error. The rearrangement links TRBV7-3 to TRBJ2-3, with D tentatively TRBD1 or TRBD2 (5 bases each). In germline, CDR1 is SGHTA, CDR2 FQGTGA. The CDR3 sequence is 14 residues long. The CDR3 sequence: CVSSPGTSTDTQYF. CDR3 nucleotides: TGTGTCAGCAGCCCCGGGACGAGCACAGATACGCAGTATTTT.

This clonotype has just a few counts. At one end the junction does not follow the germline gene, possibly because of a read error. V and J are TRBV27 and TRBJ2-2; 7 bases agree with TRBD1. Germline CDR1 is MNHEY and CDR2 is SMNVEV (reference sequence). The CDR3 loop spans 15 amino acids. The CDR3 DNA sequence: TGTGCCAGCAGTTTATCATGGGGACAGAACGGGGAGCCGTTTTTT. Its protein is CASSLSWGQNGEPFF.

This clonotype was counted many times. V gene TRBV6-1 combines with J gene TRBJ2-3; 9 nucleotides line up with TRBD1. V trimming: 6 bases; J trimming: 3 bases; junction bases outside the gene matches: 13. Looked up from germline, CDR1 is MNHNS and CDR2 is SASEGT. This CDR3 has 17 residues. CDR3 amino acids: CASRATPGQGRTDTQYF. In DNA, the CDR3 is TGTGCCAGCAGGGCGACACCCGGACAGGGGAGGACAGATACGCAGTATTTT.

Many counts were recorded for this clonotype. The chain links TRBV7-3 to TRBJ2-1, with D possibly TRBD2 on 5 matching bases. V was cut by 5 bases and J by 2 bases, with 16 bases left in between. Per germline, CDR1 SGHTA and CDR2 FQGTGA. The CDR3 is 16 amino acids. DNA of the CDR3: TGTGCCAGCAGCCCGACCCGAGGGTCTCCCTACAATGAGCAGTTCTTC. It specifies CASSPTRGSPYNEQFF.

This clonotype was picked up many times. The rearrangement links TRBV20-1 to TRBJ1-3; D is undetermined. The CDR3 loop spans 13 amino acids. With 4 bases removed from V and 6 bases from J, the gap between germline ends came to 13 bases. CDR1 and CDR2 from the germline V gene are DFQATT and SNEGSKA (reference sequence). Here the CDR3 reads CSANANAENTIYF. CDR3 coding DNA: TGCAGTGCTAACGCGAACGCTGAAAACACCATATATTTT.

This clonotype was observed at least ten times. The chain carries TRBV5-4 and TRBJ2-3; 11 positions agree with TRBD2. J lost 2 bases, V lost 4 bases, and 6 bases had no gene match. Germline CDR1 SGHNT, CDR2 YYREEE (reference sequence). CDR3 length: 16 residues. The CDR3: CASSDGTSGTTDTQYF. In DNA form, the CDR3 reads TGTGCCAGCAGCGACGGGACTAGCGGAACCACAGATACGCAGTATTTT. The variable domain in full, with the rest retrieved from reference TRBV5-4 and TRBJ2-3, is ETGVTQSPTHLIKTRGQQVTLRCSSQSGHNTVSWYQQALGQGPQFIFQYYREEENGRGNFPPRFSGLQFPNYSSELNVNALELDDSALYLCASSDGTSGTTDTQYFGPGTRLTVL.

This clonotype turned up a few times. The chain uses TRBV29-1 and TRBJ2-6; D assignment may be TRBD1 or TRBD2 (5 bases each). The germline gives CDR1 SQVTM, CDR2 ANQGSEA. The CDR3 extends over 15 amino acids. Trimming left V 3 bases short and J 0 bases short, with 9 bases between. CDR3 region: CSVDQGVSGANVLTF. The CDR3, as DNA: TGCAGCGTTGATCAGGGAGTCTCTGGGGCCAACGTCCTGACTTTC.

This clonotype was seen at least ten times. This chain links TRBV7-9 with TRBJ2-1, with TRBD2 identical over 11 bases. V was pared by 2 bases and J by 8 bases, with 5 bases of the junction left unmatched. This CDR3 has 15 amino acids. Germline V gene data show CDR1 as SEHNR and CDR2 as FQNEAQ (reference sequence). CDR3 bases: TGTGCCAGCAGCTTACTTAGCGGGAGGGCGGATGAGCAGTTCTTC. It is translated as CASSLLSGRADEQFF.

This CDR3 is CASSLARTGAYEQYF. Here the CDR3 DNA reads TGTGCCAGCAGCTTAGCGAGAACCGGGGCCTACGAGCAGTACTTC. J is TRBJ2-7 and V is TRBV7-6, with TRBD2 as a possible D gene (5 bases). The CDR3 runs 15 residues. V was shortened by 0 bases and J by 2 bases, with 11 bases between the two germline ends. Per the germline V gene, CDR1 is SGHVS and CDR2 is FNYEAQ.

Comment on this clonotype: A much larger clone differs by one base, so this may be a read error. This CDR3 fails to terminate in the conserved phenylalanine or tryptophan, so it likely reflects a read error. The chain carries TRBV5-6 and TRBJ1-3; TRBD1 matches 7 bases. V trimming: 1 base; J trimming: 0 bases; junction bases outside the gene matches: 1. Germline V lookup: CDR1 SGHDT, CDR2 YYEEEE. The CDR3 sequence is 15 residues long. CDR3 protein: CASSLRDSSGNTIYL. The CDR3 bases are TGTGCCAGCAGCTTGCGGGACAGCTCTGGAAACACCATATATTTA.

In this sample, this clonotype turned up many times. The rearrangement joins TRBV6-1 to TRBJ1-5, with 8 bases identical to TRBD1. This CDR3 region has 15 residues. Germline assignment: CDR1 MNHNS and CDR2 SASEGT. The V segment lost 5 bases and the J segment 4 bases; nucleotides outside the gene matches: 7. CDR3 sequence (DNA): TGTGCCAGCAGTCCGGGACAGGTCGTTAATCAGCCCCAGCATTTT. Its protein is CASSPGQVVNQPQHF.

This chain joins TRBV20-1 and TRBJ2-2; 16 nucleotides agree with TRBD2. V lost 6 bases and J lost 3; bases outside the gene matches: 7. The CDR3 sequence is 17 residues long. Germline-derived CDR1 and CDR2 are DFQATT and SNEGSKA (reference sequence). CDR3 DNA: TGCAGTGCCCTGGGACTAGCGGGAGGGCACGACACCGGGGAGCTGTTTTTT. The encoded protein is CSALGLAGGHDTGELFF.

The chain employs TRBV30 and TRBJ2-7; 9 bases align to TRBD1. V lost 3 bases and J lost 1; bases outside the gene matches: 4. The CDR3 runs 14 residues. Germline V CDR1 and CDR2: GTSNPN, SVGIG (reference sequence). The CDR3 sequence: CAWRIQGASYEQYF. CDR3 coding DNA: TGTGCCTGGAGAATACAGGGGGCATCCTACGAGCAGTACTTC.

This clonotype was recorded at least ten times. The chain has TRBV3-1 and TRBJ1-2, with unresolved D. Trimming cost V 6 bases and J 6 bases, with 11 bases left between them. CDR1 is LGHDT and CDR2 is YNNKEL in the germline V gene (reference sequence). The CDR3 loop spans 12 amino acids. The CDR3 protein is CASRGGEDGYTF. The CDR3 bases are TGTGCCAGCAGAGGAGGAGAAGATGGCTACACCTTC.

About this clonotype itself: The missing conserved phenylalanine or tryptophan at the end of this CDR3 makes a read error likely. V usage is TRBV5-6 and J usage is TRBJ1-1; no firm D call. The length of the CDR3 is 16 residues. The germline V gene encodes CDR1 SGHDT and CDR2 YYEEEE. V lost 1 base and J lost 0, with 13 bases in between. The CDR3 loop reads CASSLRVKGLNTEAFY. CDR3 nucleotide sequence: TGTGCCAGCAGCTTGCGCGTCAAGGGCCTGAACACTGAAGCTTTCTAT.